This record looks at one TCR beta chain sequence and its context. Its matching antigen is unknown. This record comes from a study of cytomegalovirus exposure and HLA in healthy donors. Study observations and caveats: Productive status was seen about 90% or about 30% of the time for most TCR beta V segments in an earlier analysis.

Researchers ran the PCR with 60 Vbeta and 13 Jbeta primers. Here immunoSEQ multiplex PCR was the method, and the copy in TCRdb shows in-frame clones only, minus some. The table records roughly 110,000 clones, about 76% of them present only once. V dropped 1 base and J dropped 0 bases, with 7 bases sitting between them. Germline lookup yields CDR1 LNHNV and CDR2 YYDKDF (reference sequence). The CDR3 is 14 amino acids. This sequence originates from a woman in her fifties or sixties in good health and CMV-seropositive. This chain connects TRBV15 to TRBJ2-7, with D unclear. The sequenced sample was PBMCs. CDR3 residues: CATSRAGLSYEQYF. CDR3 coding DNA: TGTGCCACCAGCAGAGCAGGTCTCTCCTACGAGCAGTACTTC.